The subject of this entry is one T cell receptor (beta chain). The method was immunoSEQ multiplex PCR; TCRdb's version includes in-frame clones alone and lacks a portion of them. The table shows 400,000 to 550,000 clones, with about 85% occurring only once. This sample is drawn from a study of blood T cell repertoires in COVID-19. For the study at large: Specimens from acute and convalescent COVID-19 originated in the United States, Italy and Spain.

J lost 5 bases, V lost 0 bases, and 10 bases had no gene match. Per the germline V gene, CDR1 is SGDLS and CDR2 is YYNGEE. This CDR3 spans 18 amino acids. Participant ages covered about 18 to 95 years across around 25 US areas. Donors were grouped by their self-reported clinical history. Sequenced input: PBMCs or T cells enriched from blood (not recorded which). The clonotype was recovered from a woman aged 18-29 years with acute COVID-19. The V gene is TRBV9, the J gene TRBJ2-2; 10 bases fit TRBD2. As DNA, the CDR3 is TGTGCCAGCAGCGTAGCTTGGCTAGCGGGAGCGCGGACCGGGGAGCTGTTTTTT. Residues: CASSVAWLAGARTGELFF.